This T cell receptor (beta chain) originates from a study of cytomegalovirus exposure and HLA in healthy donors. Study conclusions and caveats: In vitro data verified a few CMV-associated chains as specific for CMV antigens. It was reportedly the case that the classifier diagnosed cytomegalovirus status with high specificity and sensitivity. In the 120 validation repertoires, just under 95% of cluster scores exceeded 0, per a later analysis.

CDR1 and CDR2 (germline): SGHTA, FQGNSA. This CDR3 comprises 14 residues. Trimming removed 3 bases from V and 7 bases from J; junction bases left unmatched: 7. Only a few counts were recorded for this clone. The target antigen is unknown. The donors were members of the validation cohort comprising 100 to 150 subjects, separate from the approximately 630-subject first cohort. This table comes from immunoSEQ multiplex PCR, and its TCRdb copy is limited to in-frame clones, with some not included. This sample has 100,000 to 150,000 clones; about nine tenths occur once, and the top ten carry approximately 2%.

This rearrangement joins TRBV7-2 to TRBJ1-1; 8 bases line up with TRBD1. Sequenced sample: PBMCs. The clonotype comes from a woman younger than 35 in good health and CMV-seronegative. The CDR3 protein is CASSFSTGVGEAFF. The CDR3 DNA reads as TGTGCCAGCAGCTTTTCGACAGGGGTCGGTGAAGCTTTCTTT.